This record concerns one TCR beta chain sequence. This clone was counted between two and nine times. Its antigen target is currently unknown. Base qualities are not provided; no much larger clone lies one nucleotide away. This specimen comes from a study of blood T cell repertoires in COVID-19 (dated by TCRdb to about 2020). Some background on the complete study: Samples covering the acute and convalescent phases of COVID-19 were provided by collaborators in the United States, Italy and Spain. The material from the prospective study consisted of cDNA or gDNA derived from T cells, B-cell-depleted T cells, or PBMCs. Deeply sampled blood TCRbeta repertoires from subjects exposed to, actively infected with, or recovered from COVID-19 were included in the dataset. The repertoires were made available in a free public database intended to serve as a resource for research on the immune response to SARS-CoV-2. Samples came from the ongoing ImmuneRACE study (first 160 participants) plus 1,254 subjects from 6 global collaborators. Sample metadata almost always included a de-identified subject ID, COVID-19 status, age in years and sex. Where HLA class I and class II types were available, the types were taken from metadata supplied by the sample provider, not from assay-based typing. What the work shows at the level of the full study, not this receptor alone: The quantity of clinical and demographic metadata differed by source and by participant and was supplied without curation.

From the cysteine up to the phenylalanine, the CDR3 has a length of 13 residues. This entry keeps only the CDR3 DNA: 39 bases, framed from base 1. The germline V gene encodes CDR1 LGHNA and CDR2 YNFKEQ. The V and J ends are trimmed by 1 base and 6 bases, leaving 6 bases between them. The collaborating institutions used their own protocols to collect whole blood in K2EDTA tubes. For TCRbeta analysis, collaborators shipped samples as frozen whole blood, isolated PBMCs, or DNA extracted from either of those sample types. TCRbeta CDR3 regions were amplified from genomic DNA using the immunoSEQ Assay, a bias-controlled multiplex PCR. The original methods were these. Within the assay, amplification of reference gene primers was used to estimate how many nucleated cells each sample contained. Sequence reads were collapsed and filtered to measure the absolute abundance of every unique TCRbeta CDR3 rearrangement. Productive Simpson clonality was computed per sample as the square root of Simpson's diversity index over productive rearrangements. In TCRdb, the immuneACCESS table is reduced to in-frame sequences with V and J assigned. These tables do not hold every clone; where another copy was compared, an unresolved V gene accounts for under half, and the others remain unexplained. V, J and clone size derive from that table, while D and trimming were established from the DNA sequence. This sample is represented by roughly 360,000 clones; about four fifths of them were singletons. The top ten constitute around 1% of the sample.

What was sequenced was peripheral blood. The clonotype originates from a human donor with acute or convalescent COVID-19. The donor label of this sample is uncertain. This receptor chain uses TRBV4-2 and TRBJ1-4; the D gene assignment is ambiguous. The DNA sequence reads TGTGCCAGCAGCCAAGTCCTCGATGAAAAACTGTTTTTT. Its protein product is CASSQVLDEKLFF.